This T cell receptor beta chain was identified in a study of shared clonotypes between healthy human individuals. Study-wide findings and caveats: About 5% of naive CD4 clonotypes were shared across four donors. Despite large depth, rarefaction showed incomplete sorted-subset sequencing.

Concerning this clone itself: Its antigen is not identified.

Germline assignment: CDR1 SGHAT and CDR2 FQNNGV. Trimming left V 2 bases short and J 0 bases short, with 8 bases between. There are 15 residues in the CDR3. Only in-frame clones appear in the TCRdb table, and some are missing; sequencing was by immunoSEQ multiplex PCR. The profile shows roughly 1,100,000 clones, around 74% of them singletons. Each sample came from a Caucasian adult donor living in Nashville, Tennessee. Sequencing was performed on memory CD4+ T cells sorted from blood. Subset of the sample: CD45RA-negative fraction. The sequence was collected from a young man in good health. J is TRBJ2-4 and V is TRBV11-2; D ambiguous. CDR3 nucleotides: TGTGCCAGCAGCTTAAGAATCATAGCCAAAAACATTCAGTACTTC. This codes for CASSLRIIAKNIQYF.